This entry lists 2 T cell receptor beta chains sequenced from one sample in a study of shared clonotypes between healthy human individuals. CD45RO-negative cells were positively selected for CCR7, leaving out terminally differentiated effector memory CD45RA+ cells. Repertoires were generated with immunoSEQ multiplex PCR, while TCRdb's copy carries only in-frame clones and drops some. Among about 2,100,000 clones listed, just over 90% were seen once. Sequencing was carried out using naive CD8+ T cells from PBMCs. These TCRs come from a man aged 18 to 29 in good health. Some clones in this sample may be carry-over from other donors' samples.

The gene calls are TRBV11-2 and TRBJ2-7, with TRBD1 matching 10 bases. Germline V gene data show CDR1 as SGHAT and CDR2 as FQNNGV. The V gene end was trimmed by 6 bases and the J gene end by 6 bases; junction bases not matched to a gene: 14. The CDR3 covers 16 residues. The CDR3 region has the DNA TGTGCCAGCAGTTTCCAACCGGGACAGGGGCTCCCCGAGCAGTACTTC. It specifies CASSFQPGQGLPEQYF.

The gene calls are TRBV18 and TRBJ2-3, with 7 bases fitting TRBD1. V shed 6 bases and J 3 bases; nucleotides not matched to a gene: 9. This CDR3 has 15 amino acids. Germline loops: CDR1 KGHSH, CDR2 LQKENI. CDR3: CASSAGKTGTDTQYF. The CDR3 nucleotides are TGTGCCAGCTCGGCCGGGAAGACAGGGACAGATACGCAGTATTTT.